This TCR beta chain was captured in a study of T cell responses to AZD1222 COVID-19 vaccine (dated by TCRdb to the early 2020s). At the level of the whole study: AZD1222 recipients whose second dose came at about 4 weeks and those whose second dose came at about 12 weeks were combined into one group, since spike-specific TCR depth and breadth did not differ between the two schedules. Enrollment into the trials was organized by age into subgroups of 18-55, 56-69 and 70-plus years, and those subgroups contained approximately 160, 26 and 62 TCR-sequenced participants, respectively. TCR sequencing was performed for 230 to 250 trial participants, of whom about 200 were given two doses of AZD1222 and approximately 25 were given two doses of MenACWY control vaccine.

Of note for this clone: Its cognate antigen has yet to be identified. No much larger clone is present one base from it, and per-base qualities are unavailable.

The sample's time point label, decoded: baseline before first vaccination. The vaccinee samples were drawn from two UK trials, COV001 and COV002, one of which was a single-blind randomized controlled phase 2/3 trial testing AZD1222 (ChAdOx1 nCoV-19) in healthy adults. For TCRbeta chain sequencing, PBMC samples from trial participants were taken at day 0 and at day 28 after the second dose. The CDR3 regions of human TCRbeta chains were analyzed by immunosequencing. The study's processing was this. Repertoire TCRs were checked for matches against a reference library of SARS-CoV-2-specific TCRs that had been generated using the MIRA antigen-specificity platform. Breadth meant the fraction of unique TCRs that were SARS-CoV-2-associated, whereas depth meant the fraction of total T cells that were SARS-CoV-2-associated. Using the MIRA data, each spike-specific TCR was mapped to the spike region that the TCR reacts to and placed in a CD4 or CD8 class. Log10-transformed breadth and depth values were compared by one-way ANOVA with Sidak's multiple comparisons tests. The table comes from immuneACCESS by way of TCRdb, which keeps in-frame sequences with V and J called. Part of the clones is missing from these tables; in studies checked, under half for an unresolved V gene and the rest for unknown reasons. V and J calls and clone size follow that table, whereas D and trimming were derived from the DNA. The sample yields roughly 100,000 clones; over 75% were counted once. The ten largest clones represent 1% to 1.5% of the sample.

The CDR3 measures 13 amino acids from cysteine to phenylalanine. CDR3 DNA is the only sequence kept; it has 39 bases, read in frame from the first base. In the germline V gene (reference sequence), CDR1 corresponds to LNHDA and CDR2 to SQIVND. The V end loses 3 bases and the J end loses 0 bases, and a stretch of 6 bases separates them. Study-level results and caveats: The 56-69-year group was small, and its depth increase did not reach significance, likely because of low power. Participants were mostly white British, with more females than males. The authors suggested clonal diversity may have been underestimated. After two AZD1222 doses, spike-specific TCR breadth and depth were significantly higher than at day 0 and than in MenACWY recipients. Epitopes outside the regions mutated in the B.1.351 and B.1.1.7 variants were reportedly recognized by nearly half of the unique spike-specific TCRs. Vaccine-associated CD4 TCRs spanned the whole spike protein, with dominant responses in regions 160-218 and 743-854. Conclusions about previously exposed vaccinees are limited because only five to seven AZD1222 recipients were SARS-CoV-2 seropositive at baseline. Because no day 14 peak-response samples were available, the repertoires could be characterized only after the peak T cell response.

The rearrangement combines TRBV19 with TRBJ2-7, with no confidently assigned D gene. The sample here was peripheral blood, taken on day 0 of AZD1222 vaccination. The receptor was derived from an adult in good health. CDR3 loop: CASSMGASYEQYF. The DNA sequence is TGTGCCAGTAGTATGGGCGCCTCCTACGAGCAGTACTTC.